This TCR beta chain comes out of a study of a mutant IDH1 vaccine in newly diagnosed glioma. Across the study: The initiation of vaccination occurred 4-6 weeks after radiotherapy alone, or with temozolomide cycles.

This clone was detected a few times. As yet, its antigen is unknown. The time point is: week 35, safety follow-up. Each dose delivered 300 ug of mutant IDH1 20-mer peptide subcutaneously with imiquimod. Generated by immunoSEQ multiplex PCR, the TCRdb table keeps only in-frame clones and is missing some. The table has 25,000 to 30,000 clones, over 60% seen once; the top ten hold 6% to 9.5%. The CDR3 length is 14 residues. Trimming shortened V by 4 bases and J by 1 base, and 11 bases separated the two germline ends. CDR1 is SGHKS and CDR2 is YYEKEE in the germline V gene (reference sequence). The clonotype originates from a man in his forties or fifties with glioma. The sequences come from PBMCs, collected from a glioma patient whose treatment included an IDH1 peptide vaccine. The chain employs TRBV5-5 and TRBJ1-1, with D possibly matching TRBD1 (5 bases). In DNA form, the CDR3 reads TGTGCCAGCAGCGTTCAGGGTTGGAACACTGAAGCTTTCTTT. Translation gives CASSVQGWNTEAFF.